This TCR beta chain originates from a study of CD8+ T cells in alopecia areata. Sample treatment: oral pan-JAK inhibitor, 5-10 mg twice daily. The study's findings and limits: Tofacitinib did not eliminate many expanded lesional clones from scalp or blood.

Isolated RNA was reverse transcribed into cDNA used as the sequencing template. Sequencing was performed with immunoSEQ multiplex PCR; in TCRdb, only in-frame clones are kept and a portion is missing. Among roughly 200,000 clones listed, around three fifths were seen once. This clone was observed a handful of times. No antigen is known for it. This TCR came from a human donor with alopecia areata. Sequenced material: CD8+ T cells sorted from blood, taken at week 24, from a patient treated with tofacitinib.

In DNA, the CDR3 is TGTGCCAGCAGCCCAGACAGTTACAATGAGCAGTTCTTC. Translation gives CASSPDSYNEQFF. The V and J genes are TRBV7-9 and TRBJ2-1; perhaps TRBD1 as D (5 bases). V lost 5 bases to trimming and J lost 4 bases, with 9 bases between them. From germline, CDR1 is SEHNR and CDR2 FQNEAQ (reference sequence). CDR3 length: 13 amino acids.